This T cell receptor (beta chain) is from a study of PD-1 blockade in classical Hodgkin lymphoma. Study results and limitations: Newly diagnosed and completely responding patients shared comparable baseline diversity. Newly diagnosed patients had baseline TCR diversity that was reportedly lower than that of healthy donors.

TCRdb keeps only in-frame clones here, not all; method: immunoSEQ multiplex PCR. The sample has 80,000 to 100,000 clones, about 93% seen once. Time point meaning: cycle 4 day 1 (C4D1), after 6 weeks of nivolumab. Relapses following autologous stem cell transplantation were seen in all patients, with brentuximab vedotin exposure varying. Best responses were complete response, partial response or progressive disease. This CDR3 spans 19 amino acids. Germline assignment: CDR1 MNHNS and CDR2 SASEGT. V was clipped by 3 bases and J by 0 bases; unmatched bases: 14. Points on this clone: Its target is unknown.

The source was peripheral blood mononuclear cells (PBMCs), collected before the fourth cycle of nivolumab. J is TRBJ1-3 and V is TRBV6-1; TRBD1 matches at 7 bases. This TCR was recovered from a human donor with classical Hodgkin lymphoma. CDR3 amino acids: CASSEVPGQRLSSGNTIYF. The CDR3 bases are TGTGCCAGCAGTGAGGTTCCGGGACAGCGATTATCCTCTGGAAACACCATATATTTT.